This T cell receptor beta chain was sequenced for a study of post-analysis software for immune sequencing data (dated by TCRdb to about 2015). Regarding the study in general: Relapsing-remitting, secondary progressive and progressive-relapsing multiple sclerosis were recorded as disease courses, and subtype annotation was lacking for some patients. Patient repertoires were compared against about twelve previously published healthy control repertoires from donors aged 6 to 25 years. A subset of samples was prepared in parallel using single-end sample barcoding, then pooled and co-amplified after Illumina adapter ligation.

Trimmed from V: 7 bases; trimmed from J: 13 bases; junction bases lacking a gene match: 7. From its cysteine to its phenylalanine, the CDR3 spans 12 amino acids. Only the CDR3 region is kept as DNA, spanning 36 bases read in frame from base 1. The full study reports these points: Direct clustering with F measure showed strong co-clustering of samples prepared in the same batch, prompting a batch-effect correction. Compared with controls, multiple sclerosis patients had significantly lower normalized Chao1 diversity, a finding suggesting substantial peripheral T-cell clonal expansion. The multiple sclerosis patient group was slightly younger than the control group. Significantly higher frequencies in patients than in controls were found for five TRBV segments, including TRBV5-6, TRBV5-1 and TRBV20-1.

TCR beta repertoires were profiled from peripheral blood of 13 young patients with multiple sclerosis to demonstrate the VDJtools post-analysis software. The multiple sclerosis patients were children and adolescents between roughly 6 and 17 years of age. The receptor library was made with PCR. Sequencing was carried out with an Illumina HiSeq 2500. Unique molecular identifiers were incorporated into TCR beta cDNA libraries to reduce PCR and sequencing biases. Around 500,000 cDNA molecules were obtained for every 1 to 10 million input T cells, so each molecule roughly corresponded to one T cell. The same protocol used for the earlier healthy control dataset was applied to prepare and sequence the patient libraries. Within a given batch, samples were prepared together, multiplexed and sequenced on the same HiSeq lane. The source study handled its data this way. MIGEC handled the raw barcoded reads, throwing out single-read molecular identifier groups before consensus assembly and CDR3 extraction. VDJtools was used for post-analysis of the clonotype tables, with diversity normalized by down-sampling every dataset to the smallest sample size. Repertoire overlap clustering matched CDR3 amino acid but not nucleotide sequences to correct batch-related cross-sample contamination. TCRdb handled the public reads itself, with Q25 trimming in fastp and clone calling in MiXCR, and kept productive beta chains. Rows are combined by CDR3 protein, so each entry shows the most common genes and DNA. It is TCRdb's table, rather than the study itself, that gives the V and J calls and clone size. For this sample the table gives roughly 430,000 distinct CDR3 sequences, of which more than 30% were detected only once. The ten largest clones take up 7.6% of the sample.

For this clonotype: Its cognate antigen has yet to be identified. The input lacks base qualities; no much larger clone sits a single base away.

This sequence was found in a girl aged 2 to 10 with multiple sclerosis. This chain joins TRBV12-3 or TRBV12-4 to TRBJ2-1, with 10 bases in between that match TRBD2. The sequenced sample consisted of blood. The nucleotide sequence reads as follows: TGTGCCAGCACGATGGGACTAGCGCTCCAGTTCTTC. Translated, this is CASTMGLALQFF.